The present entry profiles one TCR beta chain with its context. Healthy donors' buffy coats yielded the PBMC. The data derive from a study of human CD8 memory T cell subsets. Germline CDR1 SGHTA, CDR2 FQGNSA. The CDR3 sequence is 13 residues long. Libraries for TCR beta were constructed using UMI-labeled 5' RACE. TCRdb re-called the 5' RACE reads; every CDR3 protein appears as one record, without DNA. The sample yields about 17,000 distinct CDR3 sequences, of which the top ten take up about 5.2%. This TCR was recovered from a human donor in good health. This sequence joins TRBV7-2 and TRBJ2-1; lacking DNA, the TRBD1 call made by TCRdb goes unchecked. The sample consisted of CD8+ stem-like memory T cells (TSCM and TCM) sorted from PBMCs. Sample subset: stem-like memory CD8 T cells (TSTEM), CCR7+ PD-1- TIGIT-. The CDR3 sequence is CASSSRQYNEQFF.